Here is one T cell receptor (beta chain) with its context. Method: immunoSEQ multiplex PCR; TCRdb's copy keeps in-frame clones and lacks some. The repertoire has tens of thousands of clones, about 89% of them found once; the top ten carry around 8%. This sample stems from a study of T cell changes during pregnancy in multiple sclerosis. Germline CDR1 is LGHNA and CDR2 is YSLEER. The CDR3 runs 14 residues. Trimming cost V 0 bases and J 5 bases, with 10 bases left between them. The chain has TRBV4-3 and TRBJ1-1, with a possible D match to TRBD1 (5 bases). The sample in question was CD8+ T cells from peripheral blood mononuclear cells, obtained before pregnancy. This TCR came from a female donor with multiple sclerosis, enrolled in a pregnancy study. The DNA for the CDR3 is TGCGCCAGCAGCCAAGATCCAGGGAGGACTGAAGCTTTCTTT. Its protein product is CASSQDPGRTEAFF.